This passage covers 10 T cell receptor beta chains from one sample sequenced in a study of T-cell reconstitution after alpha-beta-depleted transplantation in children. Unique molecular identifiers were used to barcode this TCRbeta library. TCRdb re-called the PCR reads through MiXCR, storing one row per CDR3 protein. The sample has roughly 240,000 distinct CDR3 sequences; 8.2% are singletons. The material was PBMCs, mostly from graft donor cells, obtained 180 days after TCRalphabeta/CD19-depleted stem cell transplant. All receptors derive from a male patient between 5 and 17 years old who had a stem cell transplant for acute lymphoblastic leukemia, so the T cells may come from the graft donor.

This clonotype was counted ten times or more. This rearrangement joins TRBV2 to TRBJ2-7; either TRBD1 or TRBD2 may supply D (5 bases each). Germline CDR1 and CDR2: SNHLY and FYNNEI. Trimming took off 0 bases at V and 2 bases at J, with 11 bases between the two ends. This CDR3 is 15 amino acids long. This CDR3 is CASSEAPGRAYEQYF. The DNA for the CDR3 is TGTGCCAGCAGTGAAGCACCGGGGCGAGCCTACGAGCAGTACTTC.

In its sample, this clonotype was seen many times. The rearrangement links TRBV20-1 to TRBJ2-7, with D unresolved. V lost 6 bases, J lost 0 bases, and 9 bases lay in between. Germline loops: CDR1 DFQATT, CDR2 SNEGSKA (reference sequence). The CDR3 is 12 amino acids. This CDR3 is CSAKFVSYEQYF. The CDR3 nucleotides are TGCAGTGCCAAATTCGTCTCCTACGAGCAGTACTTC.

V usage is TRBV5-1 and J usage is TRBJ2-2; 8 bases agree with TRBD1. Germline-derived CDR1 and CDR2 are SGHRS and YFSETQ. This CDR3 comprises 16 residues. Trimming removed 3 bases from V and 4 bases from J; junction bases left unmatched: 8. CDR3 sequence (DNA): TGCGCCAGCAGCTGGAACTCAGGGGGCTCCACCGGGGAGCTGTTTTTT. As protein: CASSWNSGGSTGELFF.

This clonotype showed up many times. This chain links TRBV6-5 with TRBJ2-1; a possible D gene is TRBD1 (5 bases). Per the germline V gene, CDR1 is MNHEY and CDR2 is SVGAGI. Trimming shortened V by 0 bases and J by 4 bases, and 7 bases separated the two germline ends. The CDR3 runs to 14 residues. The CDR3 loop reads CASSYSTAYNEQFF. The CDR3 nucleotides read TGTGCCAGCAGTTACTCGACAGCGTACAATGAGCAGTTCTTC.

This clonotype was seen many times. CDR3 in amino acids: CASSLGPGAIHEQFF. The CDR3 nucleotides are TGCGCCAGCAGCTTGGGGCCGGGGGCGATTCATGAGCAGTTCTTC. This chain connects TRBV5-1 to TRBJ2-1, with D tentatively TRBD1 or TRBD2 (6 bases each). The V end lost 0 bases, the J end lost 8 bases, and 15 bases lay between the germline ends. CDR1 SGHRS and CDR2 YFSETQ come from the germline V gene. The CDR3 covers 15 residues. Drawing the rest from reference TRBV5-1 and TRBJ2-1, the complete variable domain is KAGVTQTPRYLIKTRGQQVTLSCSPISGHRSVSWYQQTPGQGLQFLFEYFSETQRNKGNFPGRFSGRQFSNSRSEMNVSTLELGDSALYLCASSLGPGAIHEQFFGPGTRLTVL.

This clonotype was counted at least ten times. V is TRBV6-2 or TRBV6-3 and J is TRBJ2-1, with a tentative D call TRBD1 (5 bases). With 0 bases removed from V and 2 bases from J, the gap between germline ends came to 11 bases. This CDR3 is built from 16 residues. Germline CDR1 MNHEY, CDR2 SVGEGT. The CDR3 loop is CASSYSWQGTYNEQFF. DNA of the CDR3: TGTGCCAGCAGTTACTCTTGGCAGGGAACCTACAATGAGCAGTTCTTC.

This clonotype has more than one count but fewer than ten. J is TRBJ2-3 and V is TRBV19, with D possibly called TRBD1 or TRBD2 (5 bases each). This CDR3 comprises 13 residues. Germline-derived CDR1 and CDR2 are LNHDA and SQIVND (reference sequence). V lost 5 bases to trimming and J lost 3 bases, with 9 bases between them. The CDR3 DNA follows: TGTGCCAGTAGTTGGGGCGGGACAGATACGCAGTATTTT. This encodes CASSWGGTDTQYF.

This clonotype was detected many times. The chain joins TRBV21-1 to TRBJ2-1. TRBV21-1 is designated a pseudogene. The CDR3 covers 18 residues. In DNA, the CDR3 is TGTGCCAGCAGCAAAGCGCTCCCTTATCTAGCTTCCTACAATGAGCAGTTCTTC. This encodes CASSKALPYLASYNEQFF.

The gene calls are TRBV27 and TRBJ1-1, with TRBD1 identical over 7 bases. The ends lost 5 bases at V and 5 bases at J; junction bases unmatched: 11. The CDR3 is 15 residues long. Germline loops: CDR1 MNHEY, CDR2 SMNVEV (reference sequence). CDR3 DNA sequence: TGTGCCAGCAGTCCACGACAGGGTGGGTCAACTGAAGCTTTCTTT. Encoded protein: CASSPRQGGSTEAFF.

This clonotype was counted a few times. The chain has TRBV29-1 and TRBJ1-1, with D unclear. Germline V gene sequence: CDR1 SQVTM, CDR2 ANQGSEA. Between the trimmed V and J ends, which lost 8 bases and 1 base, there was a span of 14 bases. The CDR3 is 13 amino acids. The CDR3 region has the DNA TGCAGCCCGGAAGGGTTGGCGAACACTGAAGCTTTCTTT. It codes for CSPEGLANTEAFF. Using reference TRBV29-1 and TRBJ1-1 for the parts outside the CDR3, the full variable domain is SAVISQKPSRDICQRGTSLTIQCQVDSQVTMMFWYRQQPGQSLTLIATANQGSEATYESGFVIDKFPISRPNLTFSTLTVSNMSPEDSSIYLCSPEGLANTEAFFGQGTRLTVV.